These 8 T cell receptor beta chains were sequenced from one sample in a study of CD8+ T cells in alopecia areata. Treatment here: oral pan-JAK inhibitor, 5-10 mg twice daily. RNA was extracted and reverse transcribed into cDNA as the sequencing template. Assay used: immunoSEQ multiplex PCR; TCRdb lists only in-frame clones, some missing. The repertoire holds approximately 210,000 clones, with approximately 60% as singletons. The specimen was CD4+ T cells sorted from blood, collected at week 4, from a patient treated with tofacitinib. The receptors originated from a human donor with alopecia areata.

The rearrangement joins TRBV2 to TRBJ1-2; perhaps TRBD1 as D (5 bases). The CDR3 has 15 residues. CDR1 and CDR2 from the germline V gene are SNHLY and FYNNEI. The V and J ends lost 7 bases and 6 bases respectively, with 21 bases between them. CDR3 sequence reads: CASTGSLGRGDGYTF. The DNA for the CDR3 is TGTGCCAGCACAGGGAGCCTTGGTCGTGGAGATGGCTACACCTTC.

The V and J genes are TRBV10-3 and TRBJ2-3; maybe TRBD1 (6 bases). Trimming left V 7 bases short and J 6 bases short, with 17 bases between. There are 14 residues in the CDR3. Germline-derived CDR1 and CDR2 are ENHRY and SYGVKD. The CDR3 DNA is TGTGCCATCACCTCGGACAGTACCTCCGATACGCAGTATTTT. Its translation: CAITSDSTSDTQYF.

On this clone: One junction end does not reproduce the germline sequence, and a read error may be involved. In nucleotides, the CDR3 is TGTGCCTCGAGTGCCTGGGGGAAGACGCAGTATTTT. This translates into CASSAWGKTQYF. The chain couples TRBV30 to TRBJ2-3, with D perhaps assigned TRBD1 or TRBD2 (5 bases each). The CDR3 covers 12 residues. Germline V gene lookup returns CDR1 GTSNPN and CDR2 SVGIG (reference sequence).

This clone turned up a few times. V is TRBV29-1 and J is TRBJ1-2, with 11 positions matching TRBD1. The germline gives CDR1 SQVTM, CDR2 ANQGSEA. The CDR3 has 14 amino acids. Losses at the gene ends were 5 bases for V and 5 bases for J; bases not matched to a gene: 7. The CDR3 here is CSVPDRGPSYGYTF. The CDR3 bases are TGCAGCGTTCCGGACAGGGGGCCGTCGTATGGCTACACCTTC.

This clone has just a few counts. The rearrangement uses TRBV30 and TRBJ2-6, with D possibly being TRBD1 (6 bases). Germline loops: CDR1 GTSNPN, CDR2 SVGIG (reference sequence). This CDR3 is built from 16 residues. With 4 bases removed from V and 4 bases from J, the gap between germline ends came to 17 bases. CDR3 in amino acids: CAWTISGANGANVLTF. The CDR3 DNA reads TGTGCCTGGACGATCTCAGGGGCTAACGGGGCCAACGTCCTGACTTTC.

This clone was detected only a few times. The V gene is TRBV6-1, the J gene TRBJ1-5; D ambiguous. CDR3 length equals 14 residues. V lost 1 base to trimming and J lost 4 bases, with 8 bases between them. Per germline, CDR1 MNHNS and CDR2 SASEGT. The CDR3 bases are TGTGCCAGCAGTGAAGGTTTAGGTAATCAGCCCCAGCATTTT. Translating it yields CASSEGLGNQPQHF.

This clone has just a few counts. The rearrangement links TRBV30 to TRBJ1-1; D is perhaps TRBD1 (6 bases). Deletions cut 5 bases from V and 7 bases from J, with 11 bases between. Germline CDR1 and CDR2: GTSNPN and SVGIG (reference sequence). The CDR3 runs 11 residues. The CDR3: CAWSRQVEAFF. The CDR3 DNA sequence: TGTGCCTGGTCTCGACAGGTTGAAGCTTTCTTT.

The chain employs TRBV30 and TRBJ2-7, with a tentative D call TRBD1 (7 bases). The CDR3 extends over 14 amino acids. Germline assignment: CDR1 GTSNPN and CDR2 SVGIG (reference sequence). V lost 5 bases, J lost 2 bases, and 16 bases lay in between. In DNA form, the CDR3 reads TGTGCCTGGGGTTTACAGGGGACTCCCTACGAGCAGTACTTC. It is translated as CAWGLQGTPYEQYF.